This TCR beta chain emerged from a study of blood T cell repertoires in COVID-19. The table came from immunoSEQ multiplex PCR; TCRdb's copy has only in-frame clones and leaves some out. The data contain around 220,000 clones, roughly 89% of them singletons. The CDR3 spans 12 residues. Trimming shortened V by 7 bases and J by 0 bases, and 6 bases separated the two germline ends. From germline, CDR1 is MRHNA and CDR2 SNTAGT. Recovered Cohort 3 donors showed two negative PCRs, clearance, or symptom resolution. This TCR came from a middle-aged woman who had recovered from COVID-19. Specimen: PBMCs or T cells enriched from blood (not recorded which). The rearrangement uses TRBV6-4 and TRBJ1-1, with no clear D. The CDR3 region is CASNQMNTEAFF. CDR3 nucleotides: TGTGCCAGCAATCAGATGAACACTGAAGCTTTCTTT.